The T cell receptor (beta chain) under discussion was sequenced for a study of blood T cell repertoires in COVID-19. The overall study: COVID-19 samples collected from the United States, Italy and Spain covered acute and convalescent phases. T cells, B-cell-depleted T cells, or PBMCs provided the cDNA or gDNA that served as material.

V lost 4 bases and J 8 bases, leaving 12 bases between the germline ends. CDR3 length equals 14 residues. Germline lookup yields CDR1 MNHEY and CDR2 SMNVEV (reference sequence). Repertoires were generated with immunoSEQ multiplex PCR, while TCRdb's copy carries only in-frame clones and drops some. Of a few hundred thousand clones in the sample, 75% to 90% were seen once. The sequence came from a human donor in a cohort sampled during active COVID-19. The chain employs TRBV27 and TRBJ1-6, with a possible D match to TRBD1 (5 bases). The sample was peripheral blood. In nucleotides, the CDR3 is TGTGCCAGCAGTTCGGACATAAGATATTCACCCCTCCACTTT. This codes for CASSSDIRYSPLHF.